This T cell receptor (beta chain) was obtained from a study of CDR3 diversity in severe acne. V was shortened by 3 bases and J by 0 bases, with 6 bases between the two germline ends. The CDR3 has 14 amino acids. Germline V lookup: CDR1 SNHLY, CDR2 FYNNEI. TCRdb ran MiXCR on the PCR reads and lists one entry per CDR3 protein. The sample shows about 90,000 distinct CDR3 sequences, roughly 52% of them seen only once. The sequence derives from a male donor in good health, serving as a control. Source material: blood. This sequence joins TRBV2 and TRBJ1-5; D gene ambiguous. The CDR3, as DNA: TGTGCCAGCAGTGAGGTCGATAGCAATCAGCCCCAGCATTTT. It encodes CASSEVDSNQPQHF.